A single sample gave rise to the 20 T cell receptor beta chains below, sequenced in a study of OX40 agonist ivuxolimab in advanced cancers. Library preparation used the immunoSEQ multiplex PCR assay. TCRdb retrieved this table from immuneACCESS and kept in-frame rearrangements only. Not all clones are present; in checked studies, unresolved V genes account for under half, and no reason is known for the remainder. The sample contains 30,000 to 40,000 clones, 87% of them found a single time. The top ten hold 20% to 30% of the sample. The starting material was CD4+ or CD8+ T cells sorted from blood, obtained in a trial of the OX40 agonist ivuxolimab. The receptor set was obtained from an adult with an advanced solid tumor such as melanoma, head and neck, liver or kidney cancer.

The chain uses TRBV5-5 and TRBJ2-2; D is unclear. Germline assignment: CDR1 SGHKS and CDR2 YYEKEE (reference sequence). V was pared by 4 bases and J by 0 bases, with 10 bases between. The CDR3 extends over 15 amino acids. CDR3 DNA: TGTGCCAGCAGCGCCCGGGCCCCGAACACCGGGGAGCTGTTTTTT. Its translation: CASSARAPNTGELFF. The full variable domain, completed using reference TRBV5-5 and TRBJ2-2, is DAGVTQSPTHLIKTRGQQVTLRCSPISGHKSVSWYQQVLGQGPQFIFQYYEKEERGRGNFPDRFSARQFPNYSSELNVNALLLGDSALYLCASSARAPNTGELFFGEGSRLTVL.

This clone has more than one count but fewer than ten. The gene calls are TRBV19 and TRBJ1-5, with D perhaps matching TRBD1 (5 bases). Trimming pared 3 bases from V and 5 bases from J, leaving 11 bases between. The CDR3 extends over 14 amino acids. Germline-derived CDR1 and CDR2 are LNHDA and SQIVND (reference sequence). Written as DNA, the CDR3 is TGTGCCAGTAGTATCAGGGAAGGGGATCAGCCCCAGCATTTT. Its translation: CASSIREGDQPQHF.

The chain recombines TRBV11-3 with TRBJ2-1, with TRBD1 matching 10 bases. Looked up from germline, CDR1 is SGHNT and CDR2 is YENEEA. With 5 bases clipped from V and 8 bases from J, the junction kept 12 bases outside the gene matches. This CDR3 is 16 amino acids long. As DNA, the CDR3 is TGTGCCAGCAGCACCAGGTCCGGGACAGGGGATTATGAGCAGTTCTTC. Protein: CASSTRSGTGDYEQFF.

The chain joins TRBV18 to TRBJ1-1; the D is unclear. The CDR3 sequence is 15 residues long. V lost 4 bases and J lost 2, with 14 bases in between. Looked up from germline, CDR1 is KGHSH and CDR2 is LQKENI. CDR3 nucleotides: TGTGCCAGCTCACTCAAGGAGGGAATTAACACTGAAGCTTTCTTT. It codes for CASSLKEGINTEAFF.

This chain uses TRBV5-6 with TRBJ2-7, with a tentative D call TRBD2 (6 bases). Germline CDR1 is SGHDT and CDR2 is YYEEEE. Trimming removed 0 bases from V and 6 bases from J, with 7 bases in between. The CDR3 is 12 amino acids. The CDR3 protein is CASSLGGGEQYF. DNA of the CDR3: TGTGCCAGCAGCTTGGGGGGAGGCGAGCAGTACTTC.

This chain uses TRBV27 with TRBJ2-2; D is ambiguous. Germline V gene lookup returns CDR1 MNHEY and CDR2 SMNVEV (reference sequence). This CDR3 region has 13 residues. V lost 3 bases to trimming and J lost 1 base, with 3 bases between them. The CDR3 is CASSLGNTGELFF. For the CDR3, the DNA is TGTGCCAGCAGTTTGGGGAACACCGGGGAGCTGTTTTTT.

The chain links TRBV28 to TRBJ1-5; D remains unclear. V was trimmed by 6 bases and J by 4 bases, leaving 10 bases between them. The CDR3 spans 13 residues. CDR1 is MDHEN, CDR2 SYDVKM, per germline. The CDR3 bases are TGTGCCAGCAGGGCGAATGCAAATCAGCCCCAGCATTTT. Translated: CASRANANQPQHF.

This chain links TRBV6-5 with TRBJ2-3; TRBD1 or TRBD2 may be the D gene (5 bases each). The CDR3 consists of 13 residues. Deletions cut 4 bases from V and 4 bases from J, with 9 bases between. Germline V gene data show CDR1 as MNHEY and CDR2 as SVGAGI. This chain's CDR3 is CASSSGSADTQYF. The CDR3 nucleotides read TGTGCCAGCAGTTCAGGGAGCGCAGATACGCAGTATTTT.

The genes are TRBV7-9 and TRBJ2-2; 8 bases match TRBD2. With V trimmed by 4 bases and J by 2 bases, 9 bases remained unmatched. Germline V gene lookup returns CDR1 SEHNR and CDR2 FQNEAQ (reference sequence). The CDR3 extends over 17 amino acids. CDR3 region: CASSSTSTSGNTGELFF. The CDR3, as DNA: TGTGCCAGCAGCTCCACGTCTACTAGCGGAAACACCGGGGAGCTGTTTTTT.

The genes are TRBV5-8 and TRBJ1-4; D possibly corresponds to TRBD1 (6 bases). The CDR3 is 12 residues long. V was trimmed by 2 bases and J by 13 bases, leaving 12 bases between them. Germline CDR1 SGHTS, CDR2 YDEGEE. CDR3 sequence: CASSFRQGRLFF. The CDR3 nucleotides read TGTGCCAGCAGCTTCCGGCAGGGGAGACTGTTTTTT.

CDR3 sequence (DNA): TGTGCCAGTAGGGCCCAGACAGGGGGGGCCTACGAGCAGTACTTC. This sequence encodes CASRAQTGGAYEQYF. This chain links TRBV19 with TRBJ2-7; TRBD1 agrees at 9 bases. With 6 bases clipped from V and 2 bases from J, the junction kept 8 bases outside the gene matches. Germline V gene sequence: CDR1 LNHDA, CDR2 SQIVND (reference sequence). The CDR3 spans 15 residues.

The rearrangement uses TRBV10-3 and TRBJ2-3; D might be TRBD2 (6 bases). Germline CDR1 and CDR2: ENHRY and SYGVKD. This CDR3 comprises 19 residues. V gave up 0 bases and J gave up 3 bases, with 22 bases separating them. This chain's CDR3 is CAISESPNLTRGWTDTQYF. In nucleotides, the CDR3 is TGTGCCATCAGTGAGTCCCCCAACTTGACTAGAGGGTGGACAGATACGCAGTATTTT.

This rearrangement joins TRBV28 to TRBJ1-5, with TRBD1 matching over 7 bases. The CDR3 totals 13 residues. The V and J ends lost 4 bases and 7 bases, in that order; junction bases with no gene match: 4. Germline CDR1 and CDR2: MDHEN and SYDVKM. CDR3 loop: CASSYDRVQPQHF. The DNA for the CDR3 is TGTGCCAGCAGTTACGACAGGGTCCAGCCCCAGCATTTT. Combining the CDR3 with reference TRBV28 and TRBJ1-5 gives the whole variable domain DVKVTQSSRYLVKRTGEKVFLECVQDMDHENMFWYRQDPGLGLRLIYFSYDVKMKEKGDIPEGYSVSREKKERFSLILESASTNQTSMYLCASSYDRVQPQHFGDGTRLSIL.

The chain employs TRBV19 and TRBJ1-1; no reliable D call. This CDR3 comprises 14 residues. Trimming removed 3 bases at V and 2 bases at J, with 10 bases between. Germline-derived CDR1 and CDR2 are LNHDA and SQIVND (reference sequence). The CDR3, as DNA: TGTGCCAGTAGTATTAACGCAGGTAACACTGAAGCTTTCTTT. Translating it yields CASSINAGNTEAFF.

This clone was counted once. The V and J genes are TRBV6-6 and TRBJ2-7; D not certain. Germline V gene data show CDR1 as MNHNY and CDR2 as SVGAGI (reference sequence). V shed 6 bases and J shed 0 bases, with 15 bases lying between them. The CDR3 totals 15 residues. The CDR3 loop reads CASSSTSESSYEQYF. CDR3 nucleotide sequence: TGTGCCAGCAGCTCGACTTCCGAGAGCTCCTACGAGCAGTACTTC.

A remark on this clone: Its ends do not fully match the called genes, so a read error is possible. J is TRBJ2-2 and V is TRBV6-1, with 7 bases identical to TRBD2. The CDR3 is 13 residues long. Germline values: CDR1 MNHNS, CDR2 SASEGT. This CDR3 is CAISETSPGELFF. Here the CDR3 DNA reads TGTGCCATCAGTGAGACTAGCCCCGGGGAGCTGTTTTTT.

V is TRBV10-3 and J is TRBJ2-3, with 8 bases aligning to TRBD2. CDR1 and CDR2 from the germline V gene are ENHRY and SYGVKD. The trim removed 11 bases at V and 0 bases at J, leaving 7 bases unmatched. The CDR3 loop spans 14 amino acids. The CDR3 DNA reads TGTGCCCACCGCCAGCGGGAGAGCACAGATACGCAGTATTTT. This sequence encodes CAHRQRESTDTQYF.

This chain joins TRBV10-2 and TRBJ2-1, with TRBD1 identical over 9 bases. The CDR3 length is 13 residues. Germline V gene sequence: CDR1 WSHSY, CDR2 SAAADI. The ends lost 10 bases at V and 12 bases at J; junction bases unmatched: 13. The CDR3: CATTTGTGYWQFF. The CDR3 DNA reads TGCGCCACCACAACTGGGACAGGGTATTGGCAGTTCTTC.

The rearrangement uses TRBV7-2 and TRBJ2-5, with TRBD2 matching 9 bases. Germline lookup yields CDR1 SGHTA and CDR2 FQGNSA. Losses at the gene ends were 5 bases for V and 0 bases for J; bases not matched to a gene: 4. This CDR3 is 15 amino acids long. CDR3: CASSERGEYQETQYF. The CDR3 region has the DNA TGTGCCAGCAGCGAGCGGGGGGAATACCAAGAGACCCAGTACTTC.

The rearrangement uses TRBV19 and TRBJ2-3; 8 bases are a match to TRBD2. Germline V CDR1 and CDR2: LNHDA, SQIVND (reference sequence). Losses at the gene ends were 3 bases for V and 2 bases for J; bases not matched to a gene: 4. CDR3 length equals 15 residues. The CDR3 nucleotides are TGTGCCAGTAGTATTAAGGGACTAGTCACAGATACGCAGTATTTT. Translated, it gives CASSIKGLVTDTQYF.